Below are 27 T cell receptor beta chains sequenced from a single sample in a study of blood T cell repertoires in COVID-19. Method: immunoSEQ multiplex PCR; TCRdb's copy keeps in-frame clones and lacks some. The sample yields approximately 250,000 clones, around four fifths seen once. The sample comprised peripheral blood. The receptors here all came from a man in his sixties who had recovered from COVID-19.

This clone appeared a single time. The chain combines TRBV5-1 with TRBJ2-3, with 7 bases that match TRBD2. The germline V gene encodes CDR1 SGHRS and CDR2 YFSETQ. The junction had 7 bases not matched to a gene; V was cut back by 3 bases and J by 0 bases. The CDR3 sequence is 16 residues long. The CDR3 DNA follows: TGCGCCAGCAGCTCAGAGCGGGATACTAGCACAGATACGCAGTATTTT. Translated, it gives CASSSERDTSTDTQYF.

The CDR3: CATQGAEGNTIYF. In nucleotides, the CDR3 is TGTGCCACCCAGGGGGCTGAAGGAAACACCATATATTTT. The chain employs TRBV6-6 and TRBJ1-3, with 8 positions matching TRBD1. The J segment lost 4 bases and the V segment lost 10 bases, leaving 6 bases of the junction unmatched. CDR3 size: 13 residues. The germline V gene encodes CDR1 MNHNY and CDR2 SVGAGI (reference sequence).

The chain links TRBV14 to TRBJ2-6; TRBD1 agrees at 7 bases. CDR3 length: 16 residues. The germline V gene encodes CDR1 SGHDN and CDR2 FVKESK. V was pared by 4 bases and J by 4 bases, with 7 bases of the junction left unmatched. The CDR3 region is CASSRRGGSGANVLTF. In DNA form, the CDR3 reads TGTGCCAGCAGCCGGAGAGGGGGCTCCGGGGCCAACGTCCTGACTTTC.

This clone was observed once. The chain couples TRBV7-9 to TRBJ1-1, with 10 bases lining up with TRBD1. The CDR3 length is 13 residues. Trimming cost V 5 bases and J 11 bases; bases outside gene matches: 8. Germline CDR1 reads SEHNR; CDR2 reads FQNEAQ (reference sequence). This CDR3 is CASSQGQGIGAFF. In nucleotides, the CDR3 is TGTGCCAGCAGCCAGGGACAGGGGATAGGGGCTTTCTTT.

The chain employs TRBV10-1 and TRBJ2-5, with 10 bases fitting TRBD2. Germline V lookup: CDR1 WNHNN, CDR2 SYGVQD (reference sequence). This CDR3 has 16 amino acids. The junction had 12 bases not matched to a gene; V was cut back by 6 bases and J by 5 bases. CDR3 in amino acids: CASSDPSGSGFETQYF. The CDR3 DNA follows: TGCGCCAGCAGCGACCCTAGCGGGAGCGGCTTTGAGACCCAGTACTTC.

The rearrangement uses TRBV3-1 (or the pseudogene TRBV3-2) and TRBJ2-1, with 8 bases aligning to TRBD2. Germline V gene sequence: CDR1 LGHDT, CDR2 YNNKEL (reference sequence). Losses at the gene ends were 4 bases for V and 4 bases for J; bases not matched to a gene: 9. This CDR3 is built from 16 residues. The CDR3 sequence: CASSPWSGGAYNEQFF. CDR3 coding DNA: TGTGCCAGCAGCCCGTGGAGCGGGGGTGCATACAATGAGCAGTTCTTC.

The chain links TRBV5-8 to TRBJ1-1; 7 nucleotides agree with TRBD1. V gave up 0 bases and J gave up 2 bases; unmatched junction bases: 13. Germline V gene lookup returns CDR1 SGHTS and CDR2 YDEGEE. The CDR3 length is 18 residues. CDR3 loop: CASSLVEEIWDSNTEAFF. CDR3 nucleotide sequence: TGTGCCAGCAGCTTGGTGGAAGAAATTTGGGACAGTAACACTGAAGCTTTCTTT.

The chain recombines TRBV10-3 with TRBJ1-6; D gene ambiguous. The germline CDR1 and CDR2 sequences are ENHRY and SYGVKD. V gave up 0 bases and J gave up 9 bases, with 18 bases separating them. CDR3 length: 17 amino acids. The CDR3 nucleotides are TGTGCCATCAGTGAGTCCTCCCACGGGGATACTAGTTCACCCCTCCACTTT. Amino acids: CAISESSHGDTSSPLHF.

The chain combines TRBV30 with TRBJ1-3; TRBD1 aligns across 7 bases. This CDR3 spans 15 amino acids. Germline V lookup: CDR1 GTSNPN, CDR2 SVGIG (reference sequence). Trimming at V came to 2 bases and at J to 0 bases, leaving 4 bases not matched to a gene. The CDR3 DNA is TGTGCCTGGAGTCGCGGGGACAGCTCTGGAAACACCATATATTTT. Its protein is CAWSRGDSSGNTIYF.

J is TRBJ1-2 and V is TRBV5-1, with D unresolved. V gave up 0 bases and J gave up 3 bases, with 6 bases separating them. The CDR3 spans 13 residues. Germline CDR1 and CDR2: SGHRS and YFSETQ. The DNA of the CDR3 is TGCGCCAGCAGCTTGGAGGAGTACTATGGCTACACCTTC. It codes for CASSLEEYYGYTF. Full variable domain (remainder filled in from reference TRBV5-1 and TRBJ1-2): KAGVTQTPRYLIKTRGQQVTLSCSPISGHRSVSWYQQTPGQGLQFLFEYFSETQRNKGNFPGRFSGRQFSNSRSEMNVSTLELGDSALYLCASSLEEYYGYTFGSGTRLTVV.

The chain carries TRBV2 and TRBJ1-2; possibly TRBD1 for D (5 bases). CDR3 size: 13 residues. Trimming removed 3 bases from V and 5 bases from J, with 10 bases in between. Germline CDR1 is SNHLY and CDR2 is FYNNEI. CDR3: CASSERRQYGYTF. Written as DNA, the CDR3 is TGTGCCAGCAGTGAGAGGAGACAGTATGGCTACACCTTC.

The chain employs TRBV18 and TRBJ2-3, with TRBD1 matching 8 bases. The CDR3 extends over 15 amino acids. The V and J ends lost 3 bases and 2 bases, in that order; junction bases with no gene match: 4. CDR1 is KGHSH, CDR2 LQKENI, per germline. CDR3 nucleotides: TGTGCCAGCTCACCCTGGGACAGGCTCACAGATACGCAGTATTTT. The encoded protein is CASSPWDRLTDTQYF.

This sequence joins TRBV7-6 and TRBJ2-5, with a possible D match to TRBD2 (6 bases). The germline CDR1 and CDR2 sequences are SGHVS and FNYEAQ. Trimming removed 1 base from V and 4 bases from J, with 22 bases in between. The CDR3 covers 18 residues. This CDR3 reads CASSLGFLASDRGETQYF. The CDR3, as DNA: TGTGCCAGCAGCTTAGGTTTTTTGGCTAGCGATAGGGGAGAGACCCAGTACTTC.

The rearrangement links TRBV29-1 to TRBJ2-1; D is unclear. Germline CDR1 and CDR2: SQVTM and ANQGSEA. The CDR3 consists of 13 residues. Between the trimmed V and J ends, which lost 6 bases and 7 bases, there was a span of 16 bases. The CDR3 is CSVARQLGNEQFF. DNA of the CDR3: TGCAGCGTCGCGAGGCAACTTGGGAATGAGCAGTTCTTC.

V gene TRBV19 combines with J gene TRBJ2-1, with a tentative D call TRBD2 (5 bases). Germline V gene lookup returns CDR1 LNHDA and CDR2 SQIVND (reference sequence). V lost 3 bases and J lost 7, with 19 bases in between. The CDR3 extends over 16 amino acids. The CDR3 region has the DNA TGTGCCAGTAGTATCAATCTGGCGGGTGGGTGGAATGAGCAGTTCTTC. Translated: CASSINLAGGWNEQFF.

This clone has more than one count but fewer than ten. The V and J genes are TRBV5-1 and TRBJ1-2, with D perhaps TRBD1 (5 bases). Looked up from germline, CDR1 is SGHRS and CDR2 is YFSETQ. This CDR3 is built from 11 residues. The V end was cut by 7 bases, the J end by 5 bases, with 9 bases between. The CDR3 here is CASGDRYGYTF. The CDR3 nucleotides read TGCGCCAGCGGTGACAGATATGGCTACACCTTC.

The V call is TRBV18, the J call TRBJ1-3; 7 bases are a match to TRBD1. CDR1 is KGHSH, CDR2 LQKENI, per germline. Losses at the gene ends were 3 bases for V and 0 bases for J; bases not matched to a gene: 8. This CDR3 comprises 17 residues. CDR3 in DNA: TGTGCCAGCTCACCGGTACAGGGACAGAGCTCTGGAAACACCATATATTTT. It codes for CASSPVQGQSSGNTIYF.

The CDR3 here is CASTPTLVRDRDDPPLHF. As DNA, the CDR3 is TGTGCCAGCACCCCAACGCTTGTTAGGGACAGGGACGATCCACCCCTCCACTTT. This rearrangement joins TRBV28 to TRBJ1-6, with 9 bases that match TRBD1. The CDR3 is 18 amino acids. Germline values: CDR1 MDHEN, CDR2 SYDVKM. Trimming cost V 7 bases and J 11 bases; bases outside gene matches: 21.

This chain links TRBV5-1 with TRBJ1-5; no clear D gene. Per the germline V gene, CDR1 is SGHRS and CDR2 is YFSETQ. The CDR3 extends over 15 amino acids. V was cut by 7 bases and J by 1 base, with 15 bases left in between. The CDR3 here is CASREGTLSNQPQHF. CDR3 in DNA: TGCGCCAGCCGAGAGGGAACTCTAAGCAATCAGCCCCAGCATTTT. The full variable domain, completed using reference TRBV5-1 and TRBJ1-5, is KAGVTQTPRYLIKTRGQQVTLSCSPISGHRSVSWYQQTPGQGLQFLFEYFSETQRNKGNFPGRFSGRQFSNSRSEMNVSTLELGDSALYLCASREGTLSNQPQHFGDGTRLSIL.

This clone was seen only a few times. V gene TRBV29-1 combines with J gene TRBJ2-7; 12 bases align to TRBD1. There are 14 residues in the CDR3. The germline V gene encodes CDR1 SQVTM and CDR2 ANQGSEA. V shed 3 bases, J shed 7 bases, and the junction held 7 bases outside the gene matches. The DNA of the CDR3 is TGCAGCGTTGAGGGGGACAGGGGGCTCCGGGAGCAGTACTTC. Translated, it gives CSVEGDRGLREQYF.

The V and J genes are TRBV5-4 and TRBJ1-2, with 8 bases lining up with TRBD1. After removal of 6 bases from V and 0 bases from J, the junction contained 7 bases not matched to a gene. Germline V gene data show CDR1 as SGHNT and CDR2 as YYREEE (reference sequence). This CDR3 region has 15 residues. CDR3 DNA sequence: TGTGCCAGCACCCAGACAGGGGAGCCTAACTATGGCTACACCTTC. Its protein product is CASTQTGEPNYGYTF.

This sequence joins TRBV28 and TRBJ2-7; 7 bases are a match to TRBD1. The germline V gene has CDR1 MDHEN and CDR2 SYDVKM. The CDR3 spans 13 residues. Germline trimming cut 2 bases from V and 9 bases from J; bases unmatched to any gene: 7. CDR3 protein: CASSLTGANGQYF. DNA of the CDR3: TGTGCCAGCAGTTTAACAGGGGCGAACGGGCAGTACTTC. Drawing the rest from reference TRBV28 and TRBJ2-7, the complete variable domain is DVKVTQSSRYLVKRTGEKVFLECVQDMDHENMFWYRQDPGLGLRLIYFSYDVKMKEKGDIPEGYSVSREKKERFSLILESASTNQTSMYLCASSLTGANGQYFGPGTRLTVT.

This chain links TRBV30 with TRBJ1-1, with D perhaps TRBD1 (6 bases). Trimming took 1 base from V and 6 from J, leaving 15 bases between them. Germline CDR1 and CDR2: GTSNPN and SVGIG (reference sequence). The CDR3 contains 14 residues. The CDR3 DNA reads TGTGCCTGGAGTGGAACAGGGAGAGGGTCTGAAGCTTTCTTT. Amino acids: CAWSGTGRGSEAFF.

This sequence joins TRBV28 and TRBJ1-2; 7 bases fit TRBD1. CDR3 length equals 14 residues. Germline-derived CDR1 and CDR2 are MDHEN and SYDVKM. Unmatched junction bases numbered 5, after V lost 3 bases and J lost 4 bases. The DNA for the CDR3 is TGTGCCAGCAGTTTGACAGGGTCAAGCTATGGCTACACCTTC. Translated: CASSLTGSSYGYTF.

This chain joins TRBV4-1 and TRBJ1-2, with D unresolved. Deletions cut 3 bases from V and 5 bases from J, with 16 bases between. The germline gives CDR1 MGHRA, CDR2 YSYEKL. The CDR3 has 15 residues. The DNA for the CDR3 is TGCGCCAGCAGCCACCCCAGCGCCCAAAGGTATGGCTACACCTTC. Translating it yields CASSHPSAQRYGYTF.

This chain joins TRBV11-2 and TRBJ2-2, with D possibly TRBD2 on 6 matching bases. The CDR3 sequence is 13 residues long. Per the germline V gene, CDR1 is SGHAT and CDR2 is FQNNGV. V was shortened by 4 bases and J by 4 bases, with 7 bases between the two germline ends. The CDR3 region has the DNA TGTGCCAGCAGCTGGGGACTCACCGGGGAGCTGTTTTTT. Translation gives CASSWGLTGELFF.

This rearrangement joins TRBV9 to TRBJ1-5, with 8 bases identical to TRBD1. Unmatched junction bases numbered 5, after V lost 4 bases and J lost 2 bases. In germline, CDR1 is SGDLS, CDR2 YYNGEE. The CDR3 consists of 15 residues. The CDR3 is CASSPGQGRNQPQHF. The CDR3 region has the DNA TGTGCCAGCAGCCCCGGACAGGGTCGCAATCAGCCCCAGCATTTT.